This paragraph reports one T cell receptor (beta chain). What it recognizes is unknown. The sample comes from a study of T cells expressing NK-cell markers. Points from the study as a whole: In several donors, dominant clonotypes made up about 25-60.1% of CD3+CD56-NKG2C+ cells.

Germline-derived CDR1 and CDR2 are ENHRY and SYGVKD. The length of the CDR3 is 15 residues. TCRdb re-called the 5' RACE reads and gives one entry per CDR3 protein, without DNA. This table lists about 260,000 distinct CDR3 sequences. The receptor comes from a man younger than 35 in good health. Sample: blood T cells: a sorted CD56 or NKG2C T cell subset, CD4+ or CD8+ T cells, or bulk PBMC T cells (not recorded which). The V call is TRBV10-3, the J call TRBJ2-3; TCRdb selects TRBD1, and the lack of DNA leaves this call unchecked. CDR3 amino acids: CAISEGAPPTDTQYF.